The clone carrying this T cell receptor beta chain was recorded at least ten times. Its antigen is still unknown. This entry belongs to a study of regulatory T cells in long-lasting Graves disease. Study-level results: The persistent group shared about 2,500 public clonotypes, more than the approximately 880 shared by new patients.

Time point specified: newly diagnosed GD, antithyroid drugs for less than 3 months. The authors made the TCR library using RNA they extracted from PBMCs. TCR beta libraries were built with iRepertoire HTBI primers and Arm-PCR of CDR3 regions. In the authors' methods: Analysis of the samples identified around 64 TRBV and 13 to 15 TRBJ segments. TCRdb itself ran the multiplex PCR reads through MiXCR, one entry per CDR3 protein. For this entry, the V and J calls and clone size follow TCRdb and not the study's own pipeline. Of about 400,000 distinct CDR3 sequences detected, roughly 15% appear once; the ten largest clones hold 7.8%. The V and J ends lost 2 bases and 8 bases respectively, with 10 bases between them. The CDR3 loop spans 13 amino acids. Germline CDR1 is SGHTA and CDR2 is FQGNSA. These data are also associated with another study on T cells in Graves' hyperthyroidism and ophthalmopathy. As that report states: Over 18 months, lack of ophthalmopathy progression marked Graves' hyperthyroidism as stable. Blood samples included most of the expanded thyroid clonotypes exceeding 0.001.

Specimen: peripheral blood mononuclear cells (PBMCs), collected at new diagnosis, from a patient treated with antithyroid drugs. The receptor comes from a middle-aged woman with Graves disease. The chain joins TRBV7-2 to TRBJ1-5; tentative D call: TRBD1 (5 bases). The CDR3: CASSLQGLEPQHF. CDR3 coding DNA: TGTGCCAGCAGCTTACAGGGTTTAGAGCCCCAGCATTTT.